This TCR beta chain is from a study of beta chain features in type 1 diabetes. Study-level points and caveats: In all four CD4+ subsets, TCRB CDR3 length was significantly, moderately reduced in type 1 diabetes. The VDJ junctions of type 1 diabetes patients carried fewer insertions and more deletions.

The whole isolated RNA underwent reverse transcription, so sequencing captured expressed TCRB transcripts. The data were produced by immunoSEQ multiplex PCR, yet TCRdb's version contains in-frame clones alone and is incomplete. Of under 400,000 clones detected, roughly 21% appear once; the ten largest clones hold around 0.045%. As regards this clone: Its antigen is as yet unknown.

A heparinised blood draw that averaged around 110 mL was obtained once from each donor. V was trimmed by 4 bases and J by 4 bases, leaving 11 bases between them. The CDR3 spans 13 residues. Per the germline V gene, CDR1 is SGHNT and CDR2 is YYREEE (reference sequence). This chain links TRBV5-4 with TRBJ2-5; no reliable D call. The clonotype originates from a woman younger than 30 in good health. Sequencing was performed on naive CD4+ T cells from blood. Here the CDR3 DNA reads TGTGCCAGCAGCCAAGCCCCCGGAGAGACCCAGTACTTC. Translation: CASSQAPGETQYF.